This record covers a single T cell receptor (beta chain). No antigen is known for it. Qualities for individual bases were not recorded, and no much larger clone is one base off. This record comes from a study of T cell changes during pregnancy in multiple sclerosis (dated by TCRdb to the late 2010s). Regarding the complete study: The study examined how the T cell repertoire changed over the course of pregnancy in women with multiple sclerosis.

The library was obtained by the immunoSEQ multiplex PCR assay. TCRdb retrieved this table from immuneACCESS and kept in-frame rearrangements only. Not all clones are present; in checked studies, unresolved V genes account for under half, and no reason is known for the remainder. The sample profile shows about 80,000 clones; roughly 91% of them were found once. 2.6% of the sample lies in the top ten. The CDR3, from cysteine to phenylalanine, totals 12 residues. Just CDR3 DNA is preserved here, 36 bases in frame from base 1. CDR1 KGHSH and CDR2 LQKENI were looked up in the germline V gene. V is pared back by 4 bases and J by 3 bases, with 7 bases lying between the germline termini.

The specimen was peripheral blood, collected after pregnancy. This receptor was obtained from a female donor in good health, enrolled as a control in a pregnancy study. The chain is assembled from TRBV18 and TRBJ2-7; the best D guess is TRBD1, with 5 bases matching. For the CDR3, the sequence is CASSQDIYEQYF. The sequenced DNA: TGTGCCAGCTCACAGGACATCTACGAGCAGTACTTC.